This T cell receptor beta chain is drawn from a study of T cell changes during pregnancy in multiple sclerosis. V was clipped by 4 bases and J by 4 bases; unmatched bases: 23. The V gene's germline CDR1 is GTSNPN and CDR2 SVGIG (reference sequence). The CDR3 totals 20 residues. Sequencing was performed with immunoSEQ multiplex PCR; in TCRdb, only in-frame clones are kept and a portion is missing. Among about 68,000 clones listed, roughly nine tenths were seen once. The sequence was obtained from a female donor with multiple sclerosis, enrolled in a pregnancy study. The sequenced sample was peripheral blood, obtained in the second trimester of pregnancy. The chain carries TRBV30 and TRBJ1-5; 9 positions agree with TRBD1. CDR3 coding DNA: TGTGCCTGGACCCCCAGGGGACAGGGTCTCTCAAAAACTAGGAATCAGCCCCAGCATTTT. It specifies CAWTPRGQGLSKTRNQPQHF.